A single sample gave rise to the 18 T cell receptor beta chains below, sequenced in a study of CD8 T cells in ankylosing spondylitis. TCRdb called the 5' RACE reads again in MiXCR, with one record for every CDR3 protein. The repertoire consists of roughly 180,000 distinct CDR3 sequences, with around a tenth occurring once and the leading ten covering roughly 15%. Material for sequencing was blood, either unsorted or a sorted T cell fraction (not recorded which). These receptor sequences come from a female donor with ankylosing spondylitis or in good health (not recorded which).

Remarks on this clonotype: This sequence may be a read error, since a much larger clone differs from it by one base. The chain combines TRBV5-1 with TRBJ2-7, with a weak D call TRBD1 (5 bases). The CDR3 totals 14 residues. Germline V gene sequence: CDR1 SGHRS, CDR2 YFSETQ. CDR3 DNA sequence: TGCGCCAGCAGCTTAGGGGCAGGCTCCTACGAGCAGCACTTC. As protein: CASSLGAGSYEQHF.

The rearrangement links TRBV2 to TRBJ2-1, with TRBD1 identical over 9 bases. Germline CDR1 SNHLY, CDR2 FYNNEI. The length of the CDR3 is 15 residues. Trimming at V came to 6 bases and at J to 7 bases, leaving 10 bases not matched to a gene. DNA of the CDR3: TGTGCCAGCAGAAGCGGGACAGGGATTGGGAATGAGCAGTTCTTC. Protein: CASRSGTGIGNEQFF.

This clonotype was detected a few times. J is TRBJ1-5 and V is TRBV28, with D unclear. V lost 5 bases to trimming and J lost 3 bases, with 11 bases between them. Germline CDR1 is MDHEN and CDR2 is SYDVKM. The CDR3 covers 14 residues. CDR3 nucleotides: TGTGCCAGCAGTCCATACAGCCTCAATCAGCCCCAGCATTTT. As protein: CASSPYSLNQPQHF.

This clonotype has ten or more counts. The chain uses TRBV7-9 and TRBJ2-1; 7 nucleotides align to TRBD2. Germline V lookup: CDR1 SEHNR, CDR2 FQNEAQ (reference sequence). The CDR3 is 15 residues long. V lost 5 bases, J lost 3 bases, and 7 bases stayed unmatched. The CDR3 loop is CASSPGAGIYNEQFF. As DNA, the CDR3 is TGTGCCAGCAGCCCAGGAGCGGGAATCTACAATGAGCAGTTCTTC.

CDR3 DNA: TGTGCCAGCAGTCCGGACCCCGCGGGAGCTTACTACGAGCAGTACTTC. Protein product: CASSPDPAGAYYEQYF. V is TRBV27 and J is TRBJ2-7; 7 bases fit TRBD2. Trimming removed 5 bases from V and 3 bases from J; junction bases left unmatched: 13. Germline-derived CDR1 and CDR2 are MNHEY and SMNVEV (reference sequence). This CDR3 has 16 amino acids.

Ten or more counts support this clonotype. The chain is built from TRBV28 and TRBJ2-7; D unclear. This CDR3 is built from 13 residues. Trimming took off 3 bases at V and 2 bases at J, with 8 bases between the two ends. The germline CDR1 and CDR2 sequences are MDHEN and SYDVKM. CDR3 sequence reads: CASSFTVPYEQYF. The CDR3 DNA reads as TGTGCCAGCAGTTTTACAGTACCCTACGAGCAGTACTTC. Variable domain in full (rest from reference TRBV28 and TRBJ2-7): DVKVTQSSRYLVKRTGEKVFLECVQDMDHENMFWYRQDPGLGLRLIYFSYDVKMKEKGDIPEGYSVSREKKERFSLILESASTNQTSMYLCASSFTVPYEQYFGPGTRLTVT.

This clonotype was seen more than once but under ten times. The chain employs TRBV4-3 and TRBJ2-7; TRBD2 matches 7 bases. V dropped 1 base and J dropped 0; count of bases not matched to a gene: 6. Germline V lookup: CDR1 LGHNA, CDR2 YSLEER. The CDR3 consists of 16 residues. The CDR3 DNA reads as TGCGCCAGCAGCCAAGCCTTCCCGGGGGGCTCCTACGAGCAGTACTTC. Protein: CASSQAFPGGSYEQYF.

About this clonotype: The junction and the germline gene differ at one end; a read error may be behind it. The chain links TRBV7-9 to TRBJ2-3, with 8 bases matching TRBD1. Germline V gene lookup returns CDR1 SEHNR and CDR2 FQNEAQ (reference sequence). The CDR3 contains 12 residues. The CDR3 sequence is CASSLGGQDENF. The DNA for the CDR3 is TGTGCCAGCAGCTTAGGGGGACAGGACGAGAATTTT.

This clonotype was counted at least ten times. V gene TRBV24-1 combines with J gene TRBJ2-1; D possibly corresponds to TRBD2 (5 bases). The CDR3 totals 11 residues. Germline V gene lookup returns CDR1 KGHDR and CDR2 SFDVKD. Deletions cut 7 bases from V and 10 bases from J, with 10 bases between. This chain's CDR3 is CATSEGSEQFF. CDR3 sequence (DNA): TGTGCCACCAGCGAGGGTTCGGAGCAGTTCTTC.

This clonotype occurred many times. The chain recombines TRBV4-3 with TRBJ2-3; tentatively, D is TRBD2 (6 bases). Trimming shortened V by 0 bases and J by 5 bases, and 12 bases separated the two germline ends. The length of the CDR3 is 15 residues. Germline V CDR1 and CDR2: LGHNA, YSLEER. The CDR3 protein is CASSQDLWGEDTQYF. In nucleotides, the CDR3 is TGCGCCAGCAGCCAAGATTTGTGGGGGGAAGATACGCAGTATTTT.

The sample holds a few counts of this clonotype. V is TRBV30 and J is TRBJ2-5; 7 bases line up with TRBD1. Germline CDR1 and CDR2: GTSNPN and SVGIG (reference sequence). The CDR3 has 12 residues. V shed 8 bases and J 5 bases; nucleotides not matched to a gene: 8. DNA of the CDR3: TGTGCCGCCGAAGGGGGCTGGGAGACCCAGTACTTC. It specifies CAAEGGWETQYF.

This clonotype turned up a few times. The chain joins TRBV5-6 to TRBJ2-2; no clear D gene. V was cut by 4 bases and J by 4 bases, with 5 bases left in between. CDR1 SGHDT and CDR2 YYEEEE come from the germline V gene. The CDR3 is 12 residues long. The CDR3 spells CASSPITGELFF. CDR3 DNA sequence: TGTGCCAGCAGCCCAATCACCGGGGAGCTGTTTTTT. The entire variable domain, with the rest obtained from reference TRBV5-6 and TRBJ2-2, is as follows: DAGVTQSPTHLIKTRGQQVTLRCSPKSGHDTVSWYQQALGQGPQFIFQYYEEEERQRGNFPDRFSGHQFPNYSSELNVNALLLGDSALYLCASSPITGELFFGEGSRLTVL.

The chain uses TRBV6-5 and TRBJ1-5, with D unresolved. The CDR3 covers 14 residues. Trimming cost V 3 bases and J 2 bases, with 8 bases left between them. Germline CDR1 MNHEY, CDR2 SVGAGI. CDR3 sequence reads: CASSYNQGNQPQHF. The CDR3 nucleotides read TGTGCCAGCAGTTATAATCAGGGCAATCAGCCCCAGCATTTT.

V and J are TRBV6-5 and TRBJ1-1; 7 bases line up with TRBD1. V dropped 10 bases and J dropped 7; count of bases not matched to a gene: 6. CDR3 length equals 11 residues. Germline assignment: CDR1 MNHEY and CDR2 SVGAGI. The CDR3 here is CATRQGREAFF. The CDR3 region has the DNA TGTGCCACCCGACAGGGCCGTGAAGCTTTCTTT.

The gene calls are TRBV5-1 and TRBJ2-1; D may be TRBD1 (6 bases). With 7 bases removed from V and 4 bases from J, the gap between germline ends came to 18 bases. The CDR3 sequence is 15 residues long. Germline V lookup: CDR1 SGHRS, CDR2 YFSETQ. The CDR3: CASRGGDGIYNEQFF. CDR3 DNA sequence: TGCGCCAGCCGTGGGGGCGATGGTATTTACAATGAGCAGTTCTTC. Filled out from reference TRBV5-1 and TRBJ2-1, the complete variable domain reads KAGVTQTPRYLIKTRGQQVTLSCSPISGHRSVSWYQQTPGQGLQFLFEYFSETQRNKGNFPGRFSGRQFSNSRSEMNVSTLELGDSALYLCASRGGDGIYNEQFFGPGTRLTVL.

This rearrangement joins TRBV20-1 to TRBJ2-5, with unresolved D. The V end was cut by 1 base, the J end by 2 bases, with 14 bases between. This CDR3 is 15 amino acids long. Per the germline V gene, CDR1 is DFQATT and CDR2 is SNEGSKA (reference sequence). The CDR3 DNA is TGCAGTGCTAGAGTGGGCCTTAGGTCGCAAGAGACCCAGTACTTC. Translation: CSARVGLRSQETQYF.

This sequence joins TRBV9 and TRBJ2-1; possible D gene TRBD2, 6 bases. Germline lookup yields CDR1 SGDLS and CDR2 YYNGEE. Between the trimmed V and J ends, which lost 3 bases and 4 bases, there was a span of 20 bases. The CDR3 length is 17 residues. The CDR3 DNA sequence: TGTGCCAGCAGCGCTTACCGGGGGAGCGGTCCTTACAATGAGCAGTTCTTC. It is translated as CASSAYRGSGPYNEQFF. The full variable domain, completed using reference TRBV9 and TRBJ2-1, is DSGVTQTPKHLITATGQRVTLRCSPRSGDLSVYWYQQSLDQGLQFLIQYYNGEERAKGNILERFSAQQFPDLHSELNLSSLELGDSALYFCASSAYRGSGPYNEQFFGPGTRLTVL.

In its sample, this clonotype was seen many times. The J gene is TRBJ1-4, the V gene TRBV4-3; no firm D call. This CDR3 region has 18 residues. Germline values: CDR1 LGHNA, CDR2 YSLEER. V lost 0 bases and J lost 0, with 14 bases in between. CDR3 residues: CASSQEANSHSTNEKLFF. For the CDR3, the DNA is TGCGCCAGCAGCCAAGAGGCGAACAGCCATTCAACTAATGAAAAACTGTTTTTT.